These 15 T cell receptor beta chains were sequenced from one sample in a study of T cells in Graves' hyperthyroidism and ophthalmopathy. TCR beta CDR3 sequences were amplified from RNA transcripts. When the TCR CDR3 underwent first-round RT-PCR, the HTBI primer set was used. TCRdb recomputed calls from the multiplex PCR reads with MiXCR, one row per CDR3 protein. The table includes roughly 700,000 distinct CDR3 sequences, roughly 17% detected once. Material: blood. These TCRs come from a man aged 45-65 years with Graves' hyperthyroidism.

The rearrangement uses TRBV7-3 and TRBJ2-1, with TRBD1 identical over 7 bases. J gave up 0 bases and V 3 bases, and 5 bases lay outside the gene matches. Germline V gene sequence: CDR1 SGHTA, CDR2 FQGTGA. The CDR3 runs to 16 residues. The CDR3 here is CASSFDRASSYNEQFF. The CDR3, as DNA: TGTGCCAGCAGCTTTGACAGGGCGAGCTCCTACAATGAGCAGTTCTTC.

J is TRBJ1-5 and V is TRBV19; a weak D match, TRBD1 (6 bases). This CDR3 is built from 14 residues. The germline V and J ends were trimmed by 7 bases and 4 bases, with 14 bases remaining between them. Germline-derived CDR1 and CDR2 are LNHDA and SQIVND (reference sequence). The CDR3 DNA reads TGTGCCAGTAAATCCGGGGGACAAAATCAGCCCCAGCATTTT. Translating gives CASKSGGQNQPQHF.

The V gene is TRBV25-1, the J gene TRBJ2-4, with D perhaps matching TRBD1 (5 bases). Germline assignment: CDR1 MGHDK and CDR2 SYGVNS. V was pared by 6 bases and J by 0 bases, with 15 bases between. The CDR3 has 16 residues. The CDR3 reads CASSKTDPVAKNIQYF. The CDR3 DNA is TGTGCCAGCAGCAAGACAGACCCTGTAGCCAAAAACATTCAGTACTTC.

This clonotype was counted at least ten times. The chain uses TRBV19 and TRBJ2-7, with 12 positions matching TRBD2. The germline gives CDR1 LNHDA, CDR2 SQIVND (reference sequence). This CDR3 has 16 residues. J was trimmed by 5 bases and V by 3 bases; bases with no gene match: 8. CDR3 nucleotide sequence: TGTGCCAGTAGTATCCAGACTAGCGGGAGCAGGGACGAGCAGTACTTC. This codes for CASSIQTSGSRDEQYF.

J is TRBJ1-2 and V is TRBV5-1; D unclear. Germline CDR1 SGHRS, CDR2 YFSETQ. Trimming took 4 bases from V and 2 from J, leaving 6 bases between them. The CDR3 extends over 12 amino acids. The CDR3 spells CASSKENYGYTF. Written as DNA, the CDR3 is TGCGCCAGCAGCAAGGAGAACTATGGCTACACCTTC.

This sequence joins TRBV6-2 or TRBV6-3 and TRBJ1-5; a weak D match, TRBD1 (5 bases). CDR1 and CDR2 from the germline V gene are MNHEY and SVGEGT. V was clipped by 3 bases and J by 6 bases, with 9 bases between them. The CDR3 is 13 amino acids. The CDR3 loop reads CASSYLGRQPQHF. The DNA for the CDR3 is TGTGCCAGCAGTTATTTGGGGCGTCAGCCCCAGCATTTT.

At least ten counts were recorded for this clonotype. The V call is TRBV2, the J call TRBJ2-7, with D perhaps matching TRBD2 (6 bases). Trimming left V 5 bases short and J 4 bases short, with 18 bases between. This CDR3 region has 15 residues. Germline CDR1 reads SNHLY; CDR2 reads FYNNEI. The CDR3 protein is CASSRYEGGAYEQYF. Written as DNA, the CDR3 is TGTGCCAGCAGTCGATACGAGGGAGGAGCTTACGAGCAGTACTTC.

There are many counts of this clonotype. The chain joins TRBV28 to TRBJ2-7; possibly TRBD1 for D (7 bases). The V end was cut by 7 bases, the J end by 6 bases, with 22 bases between. This CDR3 has 15 amino acids. The V gene's germline CDR1 is MDHEN and CDR2 SYDVKM. Here the CDR3 DNA reads TGTGCCAGCACCCTGCGGGACCCAGGGGGAAGCGAGCAGTACTTC. Residues: CASTLRDPGGSEQYF.

This clonotype turned up a few times. This chain joins TRBV29-1 and TRBJ1-2; D is possibly TRBD1 (5 bases). The CDR3 loop spans 11 amino acids. V was pared by 6 bases and J by 9 bases, with 14 bases between. Germline-derived CDR1 and CDR2 are SQVTM and ANQGSEA. CDR3 loop: CSVHPGGSYTF. The DNA for the CDR3 is TGCAGCGTCCACCCTGGGGGGAGCTACACCTTC.

This clonotype was seen at least ten times. The rearrangement links TRBV6-1 to TRBJ2-5; TRBD2 agrees at 10 bases. The V segment lost 6 bases and the J segment 3 bases; nucleotides outside the gene matches: 4. The V gene's germline CDR1 is MNHNS and CDR2 SASEGT. This CDR3 has 14 amino acids. CDR3 protein: CASRAGTSEETQYF. DNA for the CDR3: TGTGCCAGCAGGGCCGGGACTAGCGAAGAGACCCAGTACTTC.

This clonotype was observed at least ten times. V is TRBV20-1 and J is TRBJ2-1; 10 nucleotides agree with TRBD1. V shed 3 bases, J shed 7 bases, and the junction held 6 bases outside the gene matches. The CDR3 loop spans 14 amino acids. Germline V lookup: CDR1 DFQATT, CDR2 SNEGSKA (reference sequence). The CDR3 here is CSASRDRGYNEQFF. Here the CDR3 DNA reads TGCAGTGCTAGCCGGGACAGGGGTTATAATGAGCAGTTCTTC.

This clonotype was detected many times. This chain joins TRBV30 and TRBJ2-7; D possibly corresponds to TRBD2 (5 bases). Between the trimmed V and J ends, which lost 1 base and 0 bases, there was a span of 13 bases. Germline V gene lookup returns CDR1 GTSNPN and CDR2 SVGIG (reference sequence). The CDR3 is 15 residues long. The chain's CDR3 is CAWSAPSLNSYEQYF. CDR3 DNA sequence: TGTGCCTGGAGTGCTCCTAGCCTAAACTCCTACGAGCAGTACTTC.

On this clonotype itself: A much larger clone lies one base from this, so it may be a read error. The chain uses TRBV2 and TRBJ2-5, with 7 bases matching TRBD2. Germline V gene lookup returns CDR1 SNHLY and CDR2 FYNNEI. The CDR3 spans 16 residues. V gave up 2 bases and J gave up 5 bases; unmatched junction bases: 11. The DNA of the CDR3 is TGTGCCAGCAGTGAAACGTTGGGAGGGGCCCTTGAGACCCAGTACTTC. As protein: CASSETLGGALETQYF.

At least ten counts were recorded for this clonotype. The chain joins TRBV10-3 to TRBJ2-1; 12 positions match TRBD2. V was pared by 6 bases and J by 3 bases, with 0 bases of the junction left unmatched. Germline CDR1 and CDR2: ENHRY and SYGVKD. CDR3 size: 14 residues. The CDR3 sequence is CAIRGLAGYNEQFF. The CDR3 DNA reads as TGTGCCATCAGGGGACTAGCGGGCTACAATGAGCAGTTCTTC.

This clonotype was recorded many times. This chain connects TRBV12-3 or TRBV12-4 to TRBJ2-1; D gene ambiguous. V lost 5 bases to trimming and J lost 7 bases, with 9 bases between them. The CDR3 is 12 residues long. CDR3 sequence: CASSPQKNEQFF. Written as DNA, the CDR3 is TGTGCCAGCAGTCCGCAGAAGAATGAGCAGTTCTTC.